The 2 T cell receptor beta chains in this list originate from one sample, sequenced in a study of T cells in tumors and immune-related adverse events. The repertoire was sequenced with immunoSEQ multiplex PCR; TCRdb's copy has only in-frame clones and lacks some. The sample has roughly 4,700 clones; almost 65% are singletons. The starting material was gut tissue, obtained from a patient treated with anti-PD-1 therapy. The receptors stem from a female donor with metastatic renal cell carcinoma.

The chain joins TRBV11-3 to TRBJ2-3; D call uncertain. The CDR3 extends over 12 amino acids. The V and J ends lost 6 bases and 0 bases respectively, with 4 bases between them. CDR1 SGHNT and CDR2 YENEEA come from the germline V gene. CDR3 coding DNA: TGTGCCAGCAGTCTCAGCACAGATACGCAGTATTTT. It yields the protein CASSLSTDTQYF.

The V and J genes are TRBV2 and TRBJ2-3, with 12 bases fitting TRBD2. Trimming removed 6 bases from V and 5 bases from J; junction bases left unmatched: 9. The CDR3 runs 16 residues. CDR1 is SNHLY, CDR2 FYNNEI, per germline. The CDR3 DNA is TGTGCCAGCAGAAGACTAGCGGGAGAGCATGGAGATACGCAGTATTTT. Amino acid sequence: CASRRLAGEHGDTQYF. Full variable domain (remainder filled in from reference TRBV2 and TRBJ2-3): EPEVTQTPSHQVTQMGQEVILRCVPISNHLYFYWYRQILGQKVEFLVSFYNNEISEKSEIFDDQFSVERPDGSNFTLKIRSTKLEDSAMYFCASRRLAGEHGDTQYFGPGTRLTVL.